These T cell receptor beta chains were read from a single sample in a study of tumor and adjacent non-tumor tissue in lung cancer. From the multiplex PCR reads, TCRdb called clonotypes with MiXCR, one entry per CDR3 protein. The repertoire includes 75,000 to 100,000 distinct CDR3 sequences, less than 80% of them detected once, and around 20% sits in the top ten. The sample consisted of lung tumor tissue. These receptors were collected from a man aged 55 to 70 with non-small cell lung cancer. Both conserved end residues are part of each CDR3. The D gene is left open where the match is weak. A clone size is listed for some rows: how often the clone was seen (once, few, many), or a class if it is expanded.

J: TRBJ2-1; size: many; V: TRBV6-2/TRBV6-3; D: .; DNA: TGTGCCAGCAGTTACGTCGGGGTTGGTGGCGGGGGCGTCCGCTCCTACAATGAGCAGTTCTTC; CDR3: CASSYVGVGGGGVRSYNEQFF
J: TRBJ1-1; size: many; V: TRBV12-3/TRBV12-4; D: TRBD1; DNA: TGTGCCAGCAGTTCTTCCGGACAGGGGGCGCGAAAAGCTTTCTTT; CDR3: CASSSSGQGARKAFF
J: TRBJ2-2; size: .; V: TRBV24-1; D: TRBD1; DNA: TGTGCCACCAGTGACCCGGGACAGACCACCGGGGAGCTGTTTTTT; CDR3: CATSDPGQTTGELFF
J: TRBJ2-1; size: once; V: TRBV5-5; D: .; DNA: TGTGCCAGCAGCCCGACTTGGAAGTACAGTGAGCAGTTCTTC; CDR3: CASSPTWKYSEQFF
J: TRBJ2-7; size: .; V: TRBV28; D: TRBD2; DNA: TGTGCCAGCAGTTCCCTAGCGGGAGGCTCCTACGAGCAGTACTTC; CDR3: CASSSLAGGSYEQYF
J: TRBJ2-5; size: .; V: TRBV29-1; D: TRBD1; DNA: TGCAGCGTGTTAGGTGACAGGGGGATCAAGACCCAACACTTC; CDR3: CSVLGDRGIKTQHF
J: TRBJ2-3; size: .; V: TRBV1; D: .; DNA: TGCACCTGCAGCCACGTCCTGGGGGTTTCGCGATACCCCACCCATACGCAGTATTTT; CDR3: CTCSHVLGVSRYPTHTQYF
J: TRBJ2-1; size: .; V: TRBV11-2; D: TRBD2; DNA: TGTATCAGCAGCACCACTAGCGTGAGGGCCCGATCTACTTATGAGCAGTTCTTC; CDR3: CISSTTSVRARSTYEQFF
J: TRBJ1-6; size: .; V: TRBV4-3; D: .; DNA: TGCGCCAACAACCAAGGAGCGGCCAGGGGTCATTCACCCCTCCACTTT; CDR3: CANNQGAARGHSPLHF
J: TRBJ2-1; size: .; V: TRBV6-6; D: .; DNA: TGTGCCAGCAGAAATGACGGGAACTTGGGCAATGGGCAGTTCTTC; CDR3: CASRNDGNLGNGQFF
J: TRBJ2-1; size: .; V: TRBV12-3/TRBV12-4; D: TRBD1; DNA: TGTGCCAGCAGTCCCCAAATGGGACAGACAAATGGGCGGTTCTTC; CDR3: CASSPQMGQTNGRFF
J: TRBJ2-1; size: .; V: TRBV20-1; D: .; DNA: TGCTGTGCTAGGACCCCGGTTTCGAACGTCGATGAGCAGTTCTTC; CDR3: CCARTPVSNVDEQFF
J: TRBJ1-5; size: .; V: TRBV12-3/TRBV12-4; D: TRBD1; DNA: TGTGTCAGCAGCCGGCGAAGGGACAGGCGTTATCAGCCCCTGCATTTT; CDR3: CVSSRRRDRRYQPLHF
J: TRBJ2-7; size: .; V: TRBV11-2; D: TRBD2; DNA: TGTACCAGCAGCTTAGATTTTCTAGCGGGACATAAATGGGGCGTCGAGCTGTACTTC; CDR3: CTSSLDFLAGHKWGVELYF
J: TRBJ2-5; size: once; V: TRBV15; D: TRBD1; DNA: TGTGTCACCAGCAAACAGGGGGCCAGGGAGACCCAGTACTTC; CDR3: CVTSKQGARETQYF
J: TRBJ2-1; size: .; V: TRBV4-3; D: .; DNA: TGCGCCAGCAGCCATTTGTCCGGGAGCGATGAGCAGTTCTTC; CDR3: CASSHLSGSDEQFF
J: TRBJ2-5; size: .; V: TRBV20-1; D: TRBD2; DNA: TGCAGTGCTCAGCCCTTAGCGGGGGACCAAGAGACCCAGTACTTC; CDR3: CSAQPLAGDQETQYF
J: TRBJ1-5; size: .; V: TRBV9; D: .; DNA: TGTGCCAGCAGCTACACAGGGTCCAATCAGCCCCAGCAATTT; CDR3: CASSYTGSNQPQQF
J: TRBJ2-7; size: .; V: TRBV28; D: .; DNA: TGTGCCAGCAGTTTAAGCAGGGGCCTTACCTACGGGCAGTACTTC; CDR3: CASSLSRGLTYGQYF
J: TRBJ2-1; size: .; V: TRBV29-1; D: TRBD2; DNA: TGCACCGTTGAAGTCGGACTAGTAGACAATGAGCAGTTCTTC; CDR3: CTVEVGLVDNEQFF
J: TRBJ2-2; size: .; V: TRBV7-9; D: TRBD1; DNA: TGTACCAGCAGCCTGGGACAGGGGAACACCAGGGAGCTGTTTTTT; CDR3: CTSSLGQGNTRELFF
J: TRBJ2-7; size: .; V: TRBV18; D: TRBD2; DNA: TGTGCCAGCTCACCAACGGGAGGAATAGCGGGAGGAGGGTACGAGCAGTACTTC; CDR3: CASSPTGGIAGGGYEQYF
J: TRBJ1-5; size: .; V: TRBV6-1; D: .; DNA: TGTGCTAGCCGAGGGCCACGAGATACGCAGCATTTT; CDR3: CASRGPRDTQHF
J: TRBJ1-2; size: .; V: TRBV24-1; D: TRBD1; DNA: TGTGCCACCAGTGACCCAGACAGGGGTGGATATGGCTATACCTTC; CDR3: CATSDPDRGGYGYTF
J: TRBJ2-3; size: .; V: TRBV4-3; D: TRBD2; DNA: TGCGCCAGCAGCCCGGAAGCGAGTGGGAGGGGCACAGATACACGGTATTTT; CDR3: CASSPEASGRGTDTRYF
J: TRBJ2-7; size: many; V: TRBV4-1; D: .; DNA: TGCGCCAGCAGCCAAGTAGACTCCCTATCAACCGCGGGAACAGGGGCCTTCGAGCAGTACTTC; CDR3: CASSQVDSLSTAGTGAFEQYF
J: TRBJ2-7; size: once; V: TRBV11-1; D: .; DNA: TGTACCAGCAGCTTCTTACTGGACTACGAGCAGTACTTC; CDR3: CTSSFLLDYEQYF
J: TRBJ2-3; size: .; V: TRBV12-3/TRBV12-4; D: .; DNA: TGTGCCAGTAATTTACATGGTGTAGATACGCAGTATTTT; CDR3: CASNLHGVDTQYF
J: TRBJ2-7; size: .; V: TRBV11-2; D: TRBD2; DNA: TGTGCCAGCACCCGGACTTGCGGGAGAGCCAAAAACTCCTACGATCAGTACTTC; CDR3: CASTRTCGRAKNSYDQYF
J: TRBJ2-6; size: .; V: TRBV10-3; D: .; DNA: TGCGCCATCAGTGAGATGGCGGGCACCTCTGGGGCCAACGTCCTGACTTTC; CDR3: CAISEMAGTSGANVLTF
J: TRBJ2-5; size: .; V: TRBV2; D: .; DNA: TGTGCCAGCAGTGAGCCAGTGGAAGAGACCCAGTACTTC; CDR3: CASSEPVEETQYF
J: TRBJ2-2; size: many; V: TRBV5-6; D: TRBD2; DNA: TGTGCCAGCAGTTCTAGCGGGGGGGCCGCCGGGGAGCTGTTTTTT; CDR3: CASSSSGGAAGELFF
J: TRBJ2-6; size: .; V: TRBV11-2; D: .; DNA: TGTGCCTGCACTTACAGCTCTGGGGCCAACGTCCTGACTTTC; CDR3: CACTYSSGANVLTF
J: TRBJ2-7; size: .; V: TRBV7-9; D: TRBD2; DNA: TGTCTCAGCAGCTTAGTCGGGACTAGCGGGAAAAGCTCCTACGAGCAGTACTTC; CDR3: CLSSLVGTSGKSSYEQYF
J: TRBJ2-3; size: many; V: TRBV20-1; D: TRBD2; DNA: TGCAGTGCTAAGGTGCCTAGCGGGAGATATACGCAGTATTTT; CDR3: CSAKVPSGRYTQYF
J: TRBJ1-1; size: .; V: TRBV11-1; D: .; DNA: TGTGCCAGTAGCTTACTCAGGGACACCACAGTTAACACTGAAGCTTTCTTT; CDR3: CASSLLRDTTVNTEAFF
J: TRBJ2-7; size: .; V: TRBV5-1; D: TRBD2; DNA: TGCGTCAGCAGCATGGGACTAGCAGGGTACGAGCAGTACTTT; CDR3: CVSSMGLAGYEQYF
J: TRBJ2-3; size: .; V: TRBV28; D: .; DNA: TGTGCCAGCAGCACCCTAAAGGGTGCTAACACAGATACGCAGTATTTT; CDR3: CASSTLKGANTDTQYF
J: TRBJ2-7; size: many; V: TRBV12-3/TRBV12-4; D: TRBD1; DNA: TGTGCCAGCAGCGGAACAGGGTGGGCAGGGGGCAAGTACGAGCAGTACTTC; CDR3: CASSGTGWAGGKYEQYF
J: TRBJ2-1; size: many; V: TRBV6-2/TRBV6-3; D: TRBD2; DNA: TGTGCCAGCAGTTCCCTCGTAGCGGGAGGGACCAATGAGCAGTTCTTC; CDR3: CASSSLVAGGTNEQFF
J: TRBJ1-2; size: .; V: TRBV29-1; D: .; DNA: TGCAGCGTCGCGGGGGATGACCTCTCACGCTATGGCTACACCTTC; CDR3: CSVAGDDLSRYGYTF
J: TRBJ1-4; size: .; V: TRBV6-5; D: TRBD1; DNA: TGTGCCAGCAACTATAGCCCCGGGACAGGGGCCGAAAAACTGTTTTTT; CDR3: CASNYSPGTGAEKLFF
J: TRBJ2-7; size: .; V: TRBV20-1; D: TRBD2; DNA: TGCAGTGCGACCAGACTTGTGGGGACTAGCGGGAGGGATTACGAGCAGTACTTC; CDR3: CSATRLVGTSGRDYEQYF
J: TRBJ2-3; size: .; V: TRBV6-5; D: .; DNA: TGTGCCAGCAGTTGCCGCCCGGGACCTTCCACAGATACGAAGTATTTT; CDR3: CASSCRPGPSTDTKYF
J: TRBJ2-5; size: .; V: TRBV12-3/TRBV12-4; D: TRBD2; DNA: TGTCCCGGCAGTTCCTCCGGGACTAGCGGGATTCGAGAGACCCAGTACTTC; CDR3: CPGSSSGTSGIRETQYF
J: TRBJ2-5; size: .; V: TRBV5-1; D: .; DNA: TGCGCCAGCAGCTTGTTCCGGGGTGTGGAGACCCAGTACTTT; CDR3: CASSLFRGVETQYF
J: TRBJ2-4; size: once; V: TRBV6-5; D: .; DNA: TGTGTCAGCAGTCCGGATGGTAGGACCCTAGCCAAAAACATTCAGTACTTC; CDR3: CVSSPDGRTLAKNIQYF
J: TRBJ1-2; size: .; V: TRBV6-1; D: TRBD1; DNA: TGTGTCAGCAGTATGACAGGGGGTGACTATGGCTACACATTC; CDR3: CVSSMTGGDYGYTF
J: TRBJ1-5; size: .; V: TRBV5-1; D: .; DNA: TGCGCCAGGGGGGACAACAATCAGCCCCAGCATTTT; CDR3: CARGDNNQPQHF
J: TRBJ2-7; size: .; V: TRBV29-1; D: .; DNA: TGCAGTGTTGGACGGACTACGGGTGGGGACGACCAGTACTTC; CDR3: CSVGRTTGGDDQYF
J: TRBJ2-2; size: many; V: TRBV6-1; D: .; DNA: TGTGCCAGCAGGCAGGGGACCGTCGGCACCGGGGAGCTGTTTTTT; CDR3: CASRQGTVGTGELFF
J: TRBJ2-4; size: once; V: TRBV29-1; D: TRBD1; DNA: TGCAGCGTTGAATATGTTGACAGGGGAGCCAAAAACATTCAGTACTTC; CDR3: CSVEYVDRGAKNIQYF
J: TRBJ2-1; size: .; V: TRBV4-1; D: .; DNA: TGCGCCAGAAGGCAAGAACTAGCAGCCTACAATGAGCAGTTCTTC; CDR3: CARRQELAAYNEQFF
J: TRBJ2-3; size: .; V: TRBV4-1; D: .; DNA: TGCGCCAGCAGCCAAGATTTCTCTGGGGATACGCAGTATTTT; CDR3: CASSQDFSGDTQYF
J: TRBJ1-2; size: once; V: TRBV5-4; D: TRBD1; DNA: TGTGCCATCAGCGGGGCCACCGGGACAGGATATGGCTACACCTTC; CDR3: CAISGATGTGYGYTF
J: TRBJ1-2; size: many; V: TRBV28; D: .; DNA: TGTGCCAGCAGTTCACAGGAGATCTATGGCTACACCTTC; CDR3: CASSSQEIYGYTF
J: TRBJ2-3; size: many; V: TRBV6-2/TRBV6-3; D: TRBD1; DNA: TGTGCCAGCAGCCTCCCCGGGACAGGCGGGGATACGCAGTATTTT; CDR3: CASSLPGTGGDTQYF